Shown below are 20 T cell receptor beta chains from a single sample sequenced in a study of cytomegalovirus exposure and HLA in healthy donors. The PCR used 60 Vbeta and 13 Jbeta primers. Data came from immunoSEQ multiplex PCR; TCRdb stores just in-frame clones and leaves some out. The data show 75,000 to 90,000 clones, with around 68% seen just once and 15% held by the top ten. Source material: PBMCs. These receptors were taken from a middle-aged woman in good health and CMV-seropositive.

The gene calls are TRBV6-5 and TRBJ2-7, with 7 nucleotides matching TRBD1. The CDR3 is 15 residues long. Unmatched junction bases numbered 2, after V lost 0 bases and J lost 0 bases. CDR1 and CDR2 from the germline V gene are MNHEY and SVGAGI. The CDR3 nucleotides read TGTGCCAGCAGTTACTCTTGGACAGGCTCCTACGAGCAGTACTTC. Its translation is CASSYSWTGSYEQYF.

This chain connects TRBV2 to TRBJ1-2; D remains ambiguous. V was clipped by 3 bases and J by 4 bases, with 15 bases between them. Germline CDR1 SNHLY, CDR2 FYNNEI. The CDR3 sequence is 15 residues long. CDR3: CASSDLRGYGYGYTF. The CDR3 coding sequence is TGTGCCAGCAGTGATTTACGGGGTTACGGCTATGGCTACACCTTC.

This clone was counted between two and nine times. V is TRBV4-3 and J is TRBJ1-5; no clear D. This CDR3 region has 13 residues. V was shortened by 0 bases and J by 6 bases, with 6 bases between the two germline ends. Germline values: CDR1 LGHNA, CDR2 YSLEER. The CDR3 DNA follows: TGCGCCAGCAGCCAAGATAACGGTCAGCCCCAGCATTTT. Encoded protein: CASSQDNGQPQHF.

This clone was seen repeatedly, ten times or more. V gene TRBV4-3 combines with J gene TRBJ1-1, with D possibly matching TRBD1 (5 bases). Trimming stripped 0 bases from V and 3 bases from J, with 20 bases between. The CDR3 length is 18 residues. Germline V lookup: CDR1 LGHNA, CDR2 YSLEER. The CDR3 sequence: CASSQDHRGNNLDTEAFF. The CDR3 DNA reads TGCGCCAGCAGCCAAGATCACCGGGGGAATAACCTGGACACTGAAGCTTTCTTT.

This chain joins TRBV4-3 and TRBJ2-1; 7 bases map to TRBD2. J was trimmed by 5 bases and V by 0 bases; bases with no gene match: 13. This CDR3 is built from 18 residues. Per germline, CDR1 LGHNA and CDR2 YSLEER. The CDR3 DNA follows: TGCGCCAGCAGCCAAGATCCTGCGGGAGTCATGATAAACAATGAGCAGTTCTTC. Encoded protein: CASSQDPAGVMINNEQFF.

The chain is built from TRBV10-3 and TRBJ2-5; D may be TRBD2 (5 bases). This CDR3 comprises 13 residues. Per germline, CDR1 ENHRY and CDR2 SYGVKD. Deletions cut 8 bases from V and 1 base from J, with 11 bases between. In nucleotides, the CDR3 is TGTGCCATCTCCAGCGGCAGCCAAGAGACCCAGTACTTC. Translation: CAISSGSQETQYF.

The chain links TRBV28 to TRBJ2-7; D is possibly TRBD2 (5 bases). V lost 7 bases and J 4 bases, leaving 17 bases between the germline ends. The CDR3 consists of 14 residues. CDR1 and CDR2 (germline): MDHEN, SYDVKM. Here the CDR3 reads CASTPSPRGYEQYF. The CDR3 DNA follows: TGTGCCAGCACTCCTTCCCCCCGGGGTTACGAGCAGTACTTC. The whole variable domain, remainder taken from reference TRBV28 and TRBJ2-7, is DVKVTQSSRYLVKRTGEKVFLECVQDMDHENMFWYRQDPGLGLRLIYFSYDVKMKEKGDIPEGYSVSREKKERFSLILESASTNQTSMYLCASTPSPRGYEQYFGPGTRLTVT.

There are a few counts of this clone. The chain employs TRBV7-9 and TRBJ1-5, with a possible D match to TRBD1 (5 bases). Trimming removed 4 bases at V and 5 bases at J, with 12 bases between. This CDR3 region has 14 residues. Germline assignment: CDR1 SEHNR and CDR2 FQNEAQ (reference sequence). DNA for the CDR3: TGTGCCAGCAGCTCTGACAGCACCCATCAGCCCCAGCATTTT. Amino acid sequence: CASSSDSTHQPQHF.

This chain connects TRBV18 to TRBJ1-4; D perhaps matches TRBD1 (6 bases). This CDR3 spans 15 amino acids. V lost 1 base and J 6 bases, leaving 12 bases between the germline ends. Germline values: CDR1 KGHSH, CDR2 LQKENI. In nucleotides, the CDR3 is TGTGCCAGCTCACCACGTTCGAAGGGGGATGAAAAACTGTTTTTT. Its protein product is CASSPRSKGDEKLFF.

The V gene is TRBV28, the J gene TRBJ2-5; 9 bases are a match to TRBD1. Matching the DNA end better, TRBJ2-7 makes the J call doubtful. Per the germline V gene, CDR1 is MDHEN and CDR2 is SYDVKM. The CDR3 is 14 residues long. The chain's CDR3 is CASTARGQGSEQYF. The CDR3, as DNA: TGTGCCAGCACCGCGCGGGGACAGGGTTCCGAGCAGTACTTC.

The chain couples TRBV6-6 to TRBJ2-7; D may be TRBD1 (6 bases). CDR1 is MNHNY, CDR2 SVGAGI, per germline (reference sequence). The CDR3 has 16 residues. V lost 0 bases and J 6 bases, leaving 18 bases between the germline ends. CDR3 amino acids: CASSYSSSAGGTEQYF. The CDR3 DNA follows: TGTGCCAGCAGTTACTCGTCATCCGCTGGGGGCACCGAGCAGTACTTC.

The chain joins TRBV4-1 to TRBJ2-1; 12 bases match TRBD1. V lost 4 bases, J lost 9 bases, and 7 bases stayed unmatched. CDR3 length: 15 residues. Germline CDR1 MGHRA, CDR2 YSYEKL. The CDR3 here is CASSPPGTGGGEQFF. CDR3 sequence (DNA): TGCGCCAGCAGCCCGCCCGGGACAGGGGGCGGTGAGCAGTTCTTC.

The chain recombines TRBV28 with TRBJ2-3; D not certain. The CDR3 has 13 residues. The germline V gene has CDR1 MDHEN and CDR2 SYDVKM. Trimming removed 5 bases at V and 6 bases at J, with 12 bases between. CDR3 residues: CASSHTFEDTQYF. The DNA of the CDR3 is TGTGCCAGCAGTCATACGTTTGAGGATACGCAGTATTTT.

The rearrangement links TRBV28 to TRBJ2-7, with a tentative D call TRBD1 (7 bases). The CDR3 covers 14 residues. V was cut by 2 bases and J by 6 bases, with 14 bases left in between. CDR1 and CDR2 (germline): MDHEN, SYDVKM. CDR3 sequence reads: CASSLGGGGREQYF. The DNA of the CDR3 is TGTGCCAGCAGTTTAGGAGGGGGCGGGCGCGAGCAGTACTTC.

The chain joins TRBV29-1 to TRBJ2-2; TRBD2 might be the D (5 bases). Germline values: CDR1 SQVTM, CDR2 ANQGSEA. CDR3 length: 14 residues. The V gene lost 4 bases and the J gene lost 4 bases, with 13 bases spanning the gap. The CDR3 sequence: CSVGRGLGTGELFF. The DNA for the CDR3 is TGCAGCGTTGGGCGAGGGTTGGGCACCGGGGAGCTGTTTTTT.

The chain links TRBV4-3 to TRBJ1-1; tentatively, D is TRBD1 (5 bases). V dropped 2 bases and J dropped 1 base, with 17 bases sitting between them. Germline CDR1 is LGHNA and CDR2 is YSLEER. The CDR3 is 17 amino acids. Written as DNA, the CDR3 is TGCGCCAGCAGCCAATACCATGGGGGGGTCGCGAACACTGAAGCTTTCTTT. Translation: CASSQYHGGVANTEAFF.

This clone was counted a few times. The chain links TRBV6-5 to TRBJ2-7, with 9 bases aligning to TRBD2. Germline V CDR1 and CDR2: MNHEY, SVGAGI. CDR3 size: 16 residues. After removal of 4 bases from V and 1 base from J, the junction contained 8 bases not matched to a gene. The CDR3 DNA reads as TGTGCCAGCAGTTCCCCAAGCGGGAGGAGGTCCTACGAGCAGTACTTC. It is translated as CASSSPSGRRSYEQYF.

DNA for the CDR3: TGTGCCAGCAGCTTAATCGGCAGGGTGTCTAACTATGGCTACACCTTC. It specifies CASSLIGRVSNYGYTF. The rearrangement uses TRBV7-8 and TRBJ1-2; D is possibly TRBD1 (5 bases). This CDR3 contains 16 residues. The V gene's germline CDR1 is SGHVS and CDR2 FQNEAQ. V gave up 2 bases and J gave up 0 bases, with 13 bases separating them.

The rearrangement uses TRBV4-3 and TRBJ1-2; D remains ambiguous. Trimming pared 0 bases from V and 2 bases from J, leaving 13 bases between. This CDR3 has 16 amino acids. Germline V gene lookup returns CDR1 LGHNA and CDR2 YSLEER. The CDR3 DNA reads TGCGCCAGCAGCCAAGAGATACGCAGAGCGAACTATGGCTACACCTTC. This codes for CASSQEIRRANYGYTF.

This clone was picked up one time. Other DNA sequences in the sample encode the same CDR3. The CDR3 DNA reads as TGTGCCAGCAGTTTCAAGGGAGACACCGGGGAGCTGTTTTTT. It translates to CASSFKGDTGELFF. This chain joins TRBV27 and TRBJ2-2, with a tentative D call TRBD2 (5 bases). CDR1 is MNHEY and CDR2 is SMNVEV in the germline V gene (reference sequence). This CDR3 comprises 14 residues. V was trimmed by 3 bases and J by 3 bases, leaving 8 bases between them.